The source of this T cell receptor (beta chain) is a study of identical twins. Findings and limits, study-wide: The study found excess low generation probability among twin-shared out-of-frame alpha sequences. It was out-of-frame TCR alpha sharing in monozygotic twins that models underestimated.

This clonotype was seen ten or more times. As yet, its antigen is unknown. V lost 5 bases and J lost 3, with 14 bases in between. CDR3 length: 14 residues. Template switching supplied a universal primer site; unique molecular identifiers were carried on the cDNA. TCRdb recomputed calls from the 5' RACE reads with MiXCR, one row per CDR3 protein. The profile shows approximately 630,000 distinct CDR3 sequences, under 8.5% of them singletons. These data were likewise used in another study, on yellow fever vaccine responses in identical twins.

Sequences were obtained from PBMCs. This TCR was sampled from a woman aged 18-30 years in good health. The V gene is TRBV12-3 or TRBV12-4, the J gene TRBJ2-7, with no clear D. This chain's CDR3 is CASSNQAALYEQYF. DNA for the CDR3: TGTGCCAGCAGTAATCAAGCAGCCCTCTACGAGCAGTACTTC.